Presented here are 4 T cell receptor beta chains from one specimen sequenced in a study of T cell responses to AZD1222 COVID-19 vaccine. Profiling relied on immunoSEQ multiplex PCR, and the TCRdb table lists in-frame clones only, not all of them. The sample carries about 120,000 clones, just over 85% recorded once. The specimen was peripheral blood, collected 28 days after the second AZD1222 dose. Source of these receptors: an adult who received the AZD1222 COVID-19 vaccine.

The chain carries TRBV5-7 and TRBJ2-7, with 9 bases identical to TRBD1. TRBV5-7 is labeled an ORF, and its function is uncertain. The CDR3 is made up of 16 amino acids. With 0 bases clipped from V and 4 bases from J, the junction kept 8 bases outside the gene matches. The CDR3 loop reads CASSLARDRVIYEQYF. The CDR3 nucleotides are TGTGCCAGCAGCTTGGCCCGGGACAGGGTAATTTACGAGCAGTACTTC.

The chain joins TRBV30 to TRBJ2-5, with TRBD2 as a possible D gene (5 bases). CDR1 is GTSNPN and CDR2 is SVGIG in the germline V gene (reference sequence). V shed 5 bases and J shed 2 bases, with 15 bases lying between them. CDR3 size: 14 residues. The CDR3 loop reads CAWRKAARQETQYF. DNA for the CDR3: TGTGCCTGGCGCAAAGCGGCTAGACAAGAGACCCAGTACTTC.

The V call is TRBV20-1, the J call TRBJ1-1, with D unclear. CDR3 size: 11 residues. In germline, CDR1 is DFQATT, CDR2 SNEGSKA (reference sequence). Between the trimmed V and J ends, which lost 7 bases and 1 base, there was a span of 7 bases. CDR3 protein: CSVYQNTEAFF. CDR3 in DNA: TGCAGTGTCTATCAGAACACTGAAGCTTTCTTT.

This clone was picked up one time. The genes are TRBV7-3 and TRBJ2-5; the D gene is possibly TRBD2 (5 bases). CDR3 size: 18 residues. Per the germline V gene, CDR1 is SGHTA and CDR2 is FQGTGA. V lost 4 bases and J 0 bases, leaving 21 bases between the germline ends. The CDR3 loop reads CASSSRRSRADYQETQYF. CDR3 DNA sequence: TGTGCCAGCAGCTCGAGGAGGAGCCGCGCGGATTACCAAGAGACCCAGTACTTC.